This T cell receptor (beta chain) was sequenced during a study of identical twins (dated by TCRdb to 2016 to 2017). Context from the whole study: TCR alpha and beta repertoires from monozygotic twins, unrelated adults of various ages and cord blood were deep-sequenced to test whether fetal clonotypes persist. To rule out contamination, replicate twin experiments were performed at different times with different library preparation protocols.

What the research found in general, with its limitations: Zero-insertion analyses could be partly confounded by invariant T cells such as MAIT and iNKT, though diverse VJ usage argued against such confounding for most clonotypes. Compared with coincidental sharing between unrelated individuals, an excess of low generation-probability sequences was observed among out-of-frame TCR alpha sequences shared between twins. The excess sharing between twins in beta out-of-frame sequences was weaker because fewer shared sequences reduced the signal-to-noise ratio. In monozygotic twins, out-of-frame TCR alpha sharing was systematically underestimated by recombination models, although the models agreed with sharing between unrelated individuals. Because the same donors could not be followed over many years, the conclusions depended on cross-sectional statistical analysis. Abundant cord blood beta clonotypes had fewer insertions, young adult naive repertoires showed a similar but weaker trend, and memory repertoires showed no such trend.

Library preparation used 5' RACE. TCRdb lists the instrument as Illumina HiSeq 2000. Template switching introduced a universal primer binding site; the final cDNA contained a unique molecular identifier, enabling accurate counting of TCR cDNA molecules. First-strand cDNA for TCR alpha and beta chains was synthesized from specific primers in the conserved constant-segment region. To control for contamination, every cDNA library was double barcoded, receiving both a SMART-Mk sample barcode and Illumina barcodes. TruSeq adapter sequences and Illumina sample barcodes were added in two successive PCR steps. Sequencing of the TCR alpha and beta cDNA libraries was done on the Illumina HiSeq platform using custom primers. The study's processing was this. MiGEC was used to process raw reads and extract unique molecular identifiers, and MiXCR was used to find CDR3 positions. For each individual, recombination models were inferred using an EM algorithm with the repgenHMM and IGoR tools. The tcR package in R was used for shared clonotype analysis, with sharing normalized by the product of cloneset sizes. To study raw recombination free of thymic and clonal selection effects, out-of-frame nonproductive sequences were analyzed. The public reads were reanalyzed by TCRdb: fastp trimming at Q25, MiXCR alignment, in-frame beta chains only. Records with the same CDR3 protein are collapsed into one entry carrying the most frequent genes and DNA. These V and J calls derive from TCRdb rather than the authors' analysis. This sample has hundreds of thousands of distinct CDR3 sequences in its table, and roughly an eighth of those were observed once. Together, the top ten hold around 1.5% of the sample.

About this clonotype: Its target antigen remains unknown. Base quality data are lacking; no much larger clone is found one base away.

The junction carries 26 bases between V and J, which are trimmed by 8 bases and 7 bases respectively. Spanning cysteine to phenylalanine, the CDR3 consists of 17 amino acids. The entry retains the CDR3 DNA only, 51 bases that are in frame from base 1. Every donor in the study was a healthy Caucasian. Three pairs of female monozygotic twins, all aged roughly 18 to 29 years, made up the twin cohort. Peripheral blood mononuclear cells were the source from which RNA for the TCR libraries was isolated. A further study also used this sample, focusing on yellow fever vaccine responses in identical twins. As that second paper reports: The authors reported that the T cell response to vaccination in identical twins appeared partly convergent and partly personalized. The study precisely tracked vaccine-responding T cell clones in identical twins.

What was sequenced was PBMCs. This TCR was recovered from a woman in her late teens or twenties in good health. The rearrangement joined TRBV12-3 or TRBV12-4 to TRBJ2-2; the D gene cannot be named for sure. The bases read TGTGCCAGCCGACTTTACGCCCCTCTGAAGGCTGGCGGGGAGCTGTTTTTT. It is translated as CASRLYAPLKAGGELFF.